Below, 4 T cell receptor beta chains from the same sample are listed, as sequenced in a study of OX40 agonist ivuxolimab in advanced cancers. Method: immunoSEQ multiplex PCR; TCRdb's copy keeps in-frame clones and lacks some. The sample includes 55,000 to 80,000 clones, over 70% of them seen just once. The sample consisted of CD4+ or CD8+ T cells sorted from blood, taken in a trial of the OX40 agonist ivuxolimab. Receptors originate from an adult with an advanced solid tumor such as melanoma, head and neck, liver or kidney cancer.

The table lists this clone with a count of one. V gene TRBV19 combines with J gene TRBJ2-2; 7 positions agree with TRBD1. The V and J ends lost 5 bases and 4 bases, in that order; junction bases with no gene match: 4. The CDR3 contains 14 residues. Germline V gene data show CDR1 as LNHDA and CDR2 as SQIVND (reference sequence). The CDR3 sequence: CASSQGVGTGELFF. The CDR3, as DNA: TGTGCCAGTAGTCAGGGGGTGGGCACCGGGGAGCTGTTTTTT.

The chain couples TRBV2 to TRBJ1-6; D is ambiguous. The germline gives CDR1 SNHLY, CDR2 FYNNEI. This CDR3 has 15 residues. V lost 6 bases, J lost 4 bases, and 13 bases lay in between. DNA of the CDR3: TGTGCCAGCAGACAAAGGACGGGATATAATTCACCCCTCCACTTT. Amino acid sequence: CASRQRTGYNSPLHF. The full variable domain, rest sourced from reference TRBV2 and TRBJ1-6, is EPEVTQTPSHQVTQMGQEVILRCVPISNHLYFYWYRQILGQKVEFLVSFYNNEISEKSEIFDDQFSVERPDGSNFTLKIRSTKLEDSAMYFCASRQRTGYNSPLHFGNGTRLTVT.

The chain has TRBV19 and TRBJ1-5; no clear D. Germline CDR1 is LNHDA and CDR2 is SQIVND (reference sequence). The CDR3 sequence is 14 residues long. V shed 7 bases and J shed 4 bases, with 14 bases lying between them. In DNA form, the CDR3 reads TGTGCCAGTAACGTGAACAGTGGTAATCAGCCCCAGCATTTT. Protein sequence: CASNVNSGNQPQHF.

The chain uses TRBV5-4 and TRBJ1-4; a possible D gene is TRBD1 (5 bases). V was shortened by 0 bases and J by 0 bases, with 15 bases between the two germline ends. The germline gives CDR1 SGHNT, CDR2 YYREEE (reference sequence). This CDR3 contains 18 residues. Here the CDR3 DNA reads TGTGCCAGCAGCTTGGTTTTTTCGAGGGGTTCAACTAATGAAAAACTGTTTTTT. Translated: CASSLVFSRGSTNEKLFF. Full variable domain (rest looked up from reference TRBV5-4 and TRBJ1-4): ETGVTQSPTHLIKTRGQQVTLRCSSQSGHNTVSWYQQALGQGPQFIFQYYREEENGRGNFPPRFSGLQFPNYSSELNVNALELDDSALYLCASSLVFSRGSTNEKLFFGSGTQLSVL.